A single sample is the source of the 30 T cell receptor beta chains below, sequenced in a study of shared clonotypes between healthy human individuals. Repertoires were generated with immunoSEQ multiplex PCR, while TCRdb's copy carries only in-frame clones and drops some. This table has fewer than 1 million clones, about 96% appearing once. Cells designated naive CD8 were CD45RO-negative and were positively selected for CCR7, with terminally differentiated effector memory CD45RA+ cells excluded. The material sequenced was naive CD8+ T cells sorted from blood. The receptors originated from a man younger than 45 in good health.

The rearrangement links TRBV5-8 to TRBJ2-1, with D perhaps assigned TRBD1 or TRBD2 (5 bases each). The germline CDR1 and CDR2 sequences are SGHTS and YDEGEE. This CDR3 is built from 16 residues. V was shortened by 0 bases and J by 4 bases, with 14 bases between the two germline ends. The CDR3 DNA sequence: TGTGCCAGCAGCTTGGCCCGGCAGGGAGCTTACAATGAGCAGTTCTTC. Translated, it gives CASSLARQGAYNEQFF.

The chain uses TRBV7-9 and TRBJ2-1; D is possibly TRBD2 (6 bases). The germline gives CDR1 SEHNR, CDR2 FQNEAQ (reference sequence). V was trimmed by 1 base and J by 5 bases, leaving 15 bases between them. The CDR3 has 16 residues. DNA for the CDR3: TGTGCCAGCAGCTTAGATTGGGGGGAGGACAACAATGAGCAGTTCTTC. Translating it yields CASSLDWGEDNNEQFF.

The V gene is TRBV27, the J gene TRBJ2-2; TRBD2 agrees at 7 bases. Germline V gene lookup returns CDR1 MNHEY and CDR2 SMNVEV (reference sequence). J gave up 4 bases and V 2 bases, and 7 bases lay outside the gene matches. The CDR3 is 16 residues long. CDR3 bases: TGTGCCAGCAGTTTAGTCCGGGAGGCAACCACCGGGGAGCTGTTTTTT. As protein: CASSLVREATTGELFF.

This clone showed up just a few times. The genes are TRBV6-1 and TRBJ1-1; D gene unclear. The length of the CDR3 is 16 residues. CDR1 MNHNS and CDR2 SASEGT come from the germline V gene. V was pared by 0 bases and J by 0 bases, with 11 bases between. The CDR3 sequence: CASSEARGRLNTEAFF. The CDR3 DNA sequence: TGTGCCAGCAGTGAAGCTCGAGGAAGACTGAACACTGAAGCTTTCTTT.

The CDR3 protein is CASSQSTSGSSSYEQYF. DNA for the CDR3: TGTGCCAGCAGCCAGTCGACTAGCGGATCGAGCTCCTACGAGCAGTACTTC. This chain connects TRBV7-9 to TRBJ2-7; 9 bases match TRBD2. J lost 0 bases, V lost 5 bases, and 11 bases had no gene match. CDR3 length: 17 residues. CDR1 is SEHNR and CDR2 is FQNEAQ in the germline V gene (reference sequence). Full variable domain (rest looked up from reference TRBV7-9 and TRBJ2-7): DTGVSQNPRHKITKRGQNVTFRCDPISEHNRLYWYRQTLGQGPEFLTYFQNEAQLEKSRLLSDRFSAERPKGSFSTLEIQRTEQGDSAMYLCASSQSTSGSSSYEQYFGPGTRLTVT.

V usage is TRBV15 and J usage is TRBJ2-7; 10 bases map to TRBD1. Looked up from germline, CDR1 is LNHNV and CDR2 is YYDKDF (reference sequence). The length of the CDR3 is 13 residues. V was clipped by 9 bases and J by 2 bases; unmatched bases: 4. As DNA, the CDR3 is TGTGCCACTAGACAGGGGGCCACCTACGAGCAGTACTTC. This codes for CATRQGATYEQYF.

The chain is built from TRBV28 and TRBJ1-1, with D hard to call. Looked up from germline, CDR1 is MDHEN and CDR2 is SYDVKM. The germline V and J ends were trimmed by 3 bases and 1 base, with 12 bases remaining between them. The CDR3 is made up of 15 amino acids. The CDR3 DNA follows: TGTGCCAGCAGTTTCCCGAGGGATGGGAACACTGAAGCTTTCTTT. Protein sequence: CASSFPRDGNTEAFF.

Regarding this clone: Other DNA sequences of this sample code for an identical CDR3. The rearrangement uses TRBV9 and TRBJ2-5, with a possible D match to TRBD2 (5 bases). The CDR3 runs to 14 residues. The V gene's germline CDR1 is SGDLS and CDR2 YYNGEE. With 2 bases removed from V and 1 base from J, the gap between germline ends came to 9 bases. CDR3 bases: TGTGCCAGCAGCGTCGGGGTCAGCCAAGAGACCCAGTACTTC. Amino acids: CASSVGVSQETQYF.

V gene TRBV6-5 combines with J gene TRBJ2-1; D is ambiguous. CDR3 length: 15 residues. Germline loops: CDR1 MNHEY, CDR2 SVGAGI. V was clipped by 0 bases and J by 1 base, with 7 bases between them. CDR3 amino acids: CASSYSSASYNEQFF. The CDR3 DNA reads TGTGCCAGCAGTTACTCCTCGGCGTCCTACAATGAGCAGTTCTTC.

This chain's CDR3 is CASSQTGITEAFF. The DNA for the CDR3 is TGTGCCAGCAGTCAGACAGGGATTACTGAAGCTTTCTTT. The genes are TRBV7-6 and TRBJ1-1; 7 positions match TRBD1. With 6 bases clipped from V and 5 bases from J, the junction kept 6 bases outside the gene matches. Germline V lookup: CDR1 SGHVS, CDR2 FNYEAQ. The CDR3 totals 13 residues.

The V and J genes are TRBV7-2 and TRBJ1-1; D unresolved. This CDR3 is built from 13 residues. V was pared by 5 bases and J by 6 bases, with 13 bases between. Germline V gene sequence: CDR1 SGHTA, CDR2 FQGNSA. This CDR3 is CASSPSLRSEAFF. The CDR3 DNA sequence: TGTGCCAGCAGCCCCTCTCTACGCTCTGAAGCTTTCTTT.

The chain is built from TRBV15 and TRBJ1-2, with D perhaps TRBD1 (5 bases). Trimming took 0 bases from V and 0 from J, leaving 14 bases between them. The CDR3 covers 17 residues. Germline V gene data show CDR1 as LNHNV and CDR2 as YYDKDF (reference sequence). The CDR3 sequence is CATSREGPGLSNYGYTF. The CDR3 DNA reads TGTGCCACCAGCAGAGAAGGTCCGGGACTCTCTAACTATGGCTACACCTTC.

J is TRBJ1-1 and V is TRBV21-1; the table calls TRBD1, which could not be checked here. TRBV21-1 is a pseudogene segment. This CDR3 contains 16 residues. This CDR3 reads CASSNKEGQIGLRAFF. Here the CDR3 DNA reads TGTGCCAGCAGCAATAAGGAAGGACAGATCGGGTTGAGAGCTTTCTTT.

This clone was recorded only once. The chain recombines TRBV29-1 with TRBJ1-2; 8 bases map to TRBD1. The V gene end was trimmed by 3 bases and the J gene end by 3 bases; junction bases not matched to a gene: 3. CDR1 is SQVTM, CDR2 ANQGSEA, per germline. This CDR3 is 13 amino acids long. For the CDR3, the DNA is TGCAGCGTTGAGACAGGGGCGGACTATGGCTACACCTTC. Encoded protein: CSVETGADYGYTF. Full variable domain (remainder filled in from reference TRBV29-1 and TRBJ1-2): SAVISQKPSRDICQRGTSLTIQCQVDSQVTMMFWYRQQPGQSLTLIATANQGSEATYESGFVIDKFPISRPNLTFSTLTVSNMSPEDSSIYLCSVETGADYGYTFGSGTRLTVV.

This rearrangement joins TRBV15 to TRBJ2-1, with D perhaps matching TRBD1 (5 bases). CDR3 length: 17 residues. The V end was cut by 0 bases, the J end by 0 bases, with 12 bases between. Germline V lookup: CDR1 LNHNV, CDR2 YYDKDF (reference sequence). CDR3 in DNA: TGTGCCACCAGCAGAGACCGCTGGGGCGGCTCCTACAATGAGCAGTTCTTC. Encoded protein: CATSRDRWGGSYNEQFF.

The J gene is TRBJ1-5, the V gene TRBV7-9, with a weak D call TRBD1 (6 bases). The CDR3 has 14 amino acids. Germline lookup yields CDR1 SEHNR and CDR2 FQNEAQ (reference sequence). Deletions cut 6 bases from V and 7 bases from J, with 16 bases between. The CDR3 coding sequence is TGTGCCAGCAGAGGGCAGGGGATTTACCAGCCCCAGCATTTT. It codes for CASRGQGIYQPQHF.

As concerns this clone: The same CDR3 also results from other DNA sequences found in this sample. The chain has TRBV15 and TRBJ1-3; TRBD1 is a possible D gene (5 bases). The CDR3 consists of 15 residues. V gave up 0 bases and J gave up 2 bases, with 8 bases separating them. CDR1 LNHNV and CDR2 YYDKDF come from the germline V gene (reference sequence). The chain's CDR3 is CATSRDRGPGNTIYF. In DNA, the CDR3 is TGTGCCACCAGCAGAGATAGGGGTCCTGGAAACACCATATATTTT.

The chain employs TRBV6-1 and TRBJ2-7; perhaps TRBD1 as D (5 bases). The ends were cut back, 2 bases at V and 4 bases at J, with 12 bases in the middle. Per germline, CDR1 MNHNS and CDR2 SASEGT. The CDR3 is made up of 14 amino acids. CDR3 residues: CASSEIGHGYEQYF. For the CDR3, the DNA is TGTGCCAGCAGTGAAATAGGACATGGGTACGAGCAGTACTTC.

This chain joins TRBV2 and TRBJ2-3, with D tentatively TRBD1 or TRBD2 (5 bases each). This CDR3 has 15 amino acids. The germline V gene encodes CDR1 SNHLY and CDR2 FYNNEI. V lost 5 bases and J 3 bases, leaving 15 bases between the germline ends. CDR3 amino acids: CASSPGTTNTDTQYF. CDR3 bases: TGTGCCAGCAGTCCCGGGACGACAAATACAGATACGCAGTATTTT.

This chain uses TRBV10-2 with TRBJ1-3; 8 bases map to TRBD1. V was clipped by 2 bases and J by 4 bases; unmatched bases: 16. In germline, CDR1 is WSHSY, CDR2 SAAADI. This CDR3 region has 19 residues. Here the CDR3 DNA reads TGCGCCAGCAGTGAGCCCTCGGGACAGGCGCCTAGGGCCGGAAACACCATATATTTT. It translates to CASSEPSGQAPRAGNTIYF.

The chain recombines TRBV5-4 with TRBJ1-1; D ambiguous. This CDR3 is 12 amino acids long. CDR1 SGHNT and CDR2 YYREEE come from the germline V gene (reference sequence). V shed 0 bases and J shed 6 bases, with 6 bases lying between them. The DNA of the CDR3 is TGTGCCAGCAGCTTGGAACGTGCTGAAGCTTTCTTT. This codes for CASSLERAEAFF.

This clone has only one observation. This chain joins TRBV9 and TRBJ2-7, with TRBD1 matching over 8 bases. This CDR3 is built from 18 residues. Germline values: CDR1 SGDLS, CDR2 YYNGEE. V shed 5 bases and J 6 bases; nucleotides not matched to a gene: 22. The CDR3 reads CASSLGRVFGTGDTEQYF. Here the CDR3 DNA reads TGTGCCAGCAGTCTAGGGCGCGTATTTGGGACAGGAGATACCGAGCAGTACTTC.

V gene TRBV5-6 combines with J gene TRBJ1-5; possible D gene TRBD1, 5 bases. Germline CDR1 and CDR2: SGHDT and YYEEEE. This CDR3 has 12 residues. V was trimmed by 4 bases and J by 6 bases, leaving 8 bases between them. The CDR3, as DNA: TGTGCCAGCAGCAGGGACGGTCAGCCCCAGCATTTT. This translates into CASSRDGQPQHF.

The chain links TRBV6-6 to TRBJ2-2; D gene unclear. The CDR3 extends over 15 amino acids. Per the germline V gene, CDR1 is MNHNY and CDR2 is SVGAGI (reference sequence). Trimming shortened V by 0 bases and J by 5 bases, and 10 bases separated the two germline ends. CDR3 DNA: TGTGCCAGCAGTTACTCGTTCCCCCCAACCGGGGAGCTGTTTTTT. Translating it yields CASSYSFPPTGELFF.

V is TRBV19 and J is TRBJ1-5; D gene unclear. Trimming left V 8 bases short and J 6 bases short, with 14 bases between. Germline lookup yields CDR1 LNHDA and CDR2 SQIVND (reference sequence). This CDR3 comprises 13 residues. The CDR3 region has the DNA TGTGCCAGTGGTACCATGGCCTTTCAGCCCCAGCATTTT. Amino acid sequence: CASGTMAFQPQHF. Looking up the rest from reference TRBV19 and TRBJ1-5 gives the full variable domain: DGGITQSPKYLFRKEGQNVTLSCEQNLNHDAMYWYRQDPGQGLRLIYYSQIVNDFQKGDIAEGYSVSREKKESFPLTVTSAQKNPTAFYLCASGTMAFQPQHFGDGTRLSIL.

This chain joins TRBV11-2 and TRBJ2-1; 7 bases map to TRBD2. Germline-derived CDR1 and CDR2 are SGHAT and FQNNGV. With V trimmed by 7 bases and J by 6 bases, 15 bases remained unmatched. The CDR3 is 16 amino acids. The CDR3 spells CASNTALREHGNEQFF. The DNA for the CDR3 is TGTGCCAGCAACACCGCGTTGCGGGAGCACGGCAATGAGCAGTTCTTC.

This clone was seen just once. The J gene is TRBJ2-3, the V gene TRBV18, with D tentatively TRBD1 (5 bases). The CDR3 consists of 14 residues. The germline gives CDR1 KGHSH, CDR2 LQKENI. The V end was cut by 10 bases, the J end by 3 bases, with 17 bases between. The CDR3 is CATRDGHRTDTQYF. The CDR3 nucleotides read TGTGCCACACGAGACGGACACAGGACAGATACGCAGTATTTT.

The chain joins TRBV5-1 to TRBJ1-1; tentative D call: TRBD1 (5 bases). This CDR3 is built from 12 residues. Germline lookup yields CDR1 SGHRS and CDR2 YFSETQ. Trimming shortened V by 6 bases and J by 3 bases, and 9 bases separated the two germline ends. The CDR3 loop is CASKQVDTEAFF. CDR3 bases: TGCGCCAGCAAACAGGTGGACACTGAAGCTTTCTTT.

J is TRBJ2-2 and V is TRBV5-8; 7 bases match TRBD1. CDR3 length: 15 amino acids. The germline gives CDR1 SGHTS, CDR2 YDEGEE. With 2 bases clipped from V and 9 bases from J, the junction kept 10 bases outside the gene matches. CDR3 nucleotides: TGTGCCAGCAGCTTAGAGGGGGCGATGCAATGGGAGCTGTTTTTT. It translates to CASSLEGAMQWELFF.

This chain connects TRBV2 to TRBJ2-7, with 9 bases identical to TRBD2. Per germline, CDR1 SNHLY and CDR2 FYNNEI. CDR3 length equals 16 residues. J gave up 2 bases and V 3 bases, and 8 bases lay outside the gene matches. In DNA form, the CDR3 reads TGTGCCAGCAGTGACCCGACTAGCGGAGAGACCTACGAGCAGTACTTC. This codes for CASSDPTSGETYEQYF.